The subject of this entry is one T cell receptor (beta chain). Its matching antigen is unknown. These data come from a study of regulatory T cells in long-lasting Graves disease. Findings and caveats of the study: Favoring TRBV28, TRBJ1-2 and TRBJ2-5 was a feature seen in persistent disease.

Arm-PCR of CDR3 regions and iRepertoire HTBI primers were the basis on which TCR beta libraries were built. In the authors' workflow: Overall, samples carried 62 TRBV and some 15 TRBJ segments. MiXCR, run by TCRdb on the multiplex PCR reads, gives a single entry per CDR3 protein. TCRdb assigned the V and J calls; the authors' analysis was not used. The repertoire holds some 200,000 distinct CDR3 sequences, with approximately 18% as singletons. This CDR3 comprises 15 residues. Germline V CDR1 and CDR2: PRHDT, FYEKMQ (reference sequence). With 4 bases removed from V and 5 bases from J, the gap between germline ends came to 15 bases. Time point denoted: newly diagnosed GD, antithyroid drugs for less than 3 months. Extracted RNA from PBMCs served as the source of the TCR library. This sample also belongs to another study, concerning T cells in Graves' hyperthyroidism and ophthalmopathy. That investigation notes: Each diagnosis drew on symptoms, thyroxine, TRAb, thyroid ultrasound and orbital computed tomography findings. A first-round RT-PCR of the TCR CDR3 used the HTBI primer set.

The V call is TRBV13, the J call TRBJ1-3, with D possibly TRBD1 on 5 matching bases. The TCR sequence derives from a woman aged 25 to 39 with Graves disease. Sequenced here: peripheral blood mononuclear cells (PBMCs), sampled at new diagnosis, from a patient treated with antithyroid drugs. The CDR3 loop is CASSSPGGGRNTIYF. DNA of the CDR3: TGTGCCAGCAGCTCCCCGGGGGGAGGGAGAAACACCATATATTTT.